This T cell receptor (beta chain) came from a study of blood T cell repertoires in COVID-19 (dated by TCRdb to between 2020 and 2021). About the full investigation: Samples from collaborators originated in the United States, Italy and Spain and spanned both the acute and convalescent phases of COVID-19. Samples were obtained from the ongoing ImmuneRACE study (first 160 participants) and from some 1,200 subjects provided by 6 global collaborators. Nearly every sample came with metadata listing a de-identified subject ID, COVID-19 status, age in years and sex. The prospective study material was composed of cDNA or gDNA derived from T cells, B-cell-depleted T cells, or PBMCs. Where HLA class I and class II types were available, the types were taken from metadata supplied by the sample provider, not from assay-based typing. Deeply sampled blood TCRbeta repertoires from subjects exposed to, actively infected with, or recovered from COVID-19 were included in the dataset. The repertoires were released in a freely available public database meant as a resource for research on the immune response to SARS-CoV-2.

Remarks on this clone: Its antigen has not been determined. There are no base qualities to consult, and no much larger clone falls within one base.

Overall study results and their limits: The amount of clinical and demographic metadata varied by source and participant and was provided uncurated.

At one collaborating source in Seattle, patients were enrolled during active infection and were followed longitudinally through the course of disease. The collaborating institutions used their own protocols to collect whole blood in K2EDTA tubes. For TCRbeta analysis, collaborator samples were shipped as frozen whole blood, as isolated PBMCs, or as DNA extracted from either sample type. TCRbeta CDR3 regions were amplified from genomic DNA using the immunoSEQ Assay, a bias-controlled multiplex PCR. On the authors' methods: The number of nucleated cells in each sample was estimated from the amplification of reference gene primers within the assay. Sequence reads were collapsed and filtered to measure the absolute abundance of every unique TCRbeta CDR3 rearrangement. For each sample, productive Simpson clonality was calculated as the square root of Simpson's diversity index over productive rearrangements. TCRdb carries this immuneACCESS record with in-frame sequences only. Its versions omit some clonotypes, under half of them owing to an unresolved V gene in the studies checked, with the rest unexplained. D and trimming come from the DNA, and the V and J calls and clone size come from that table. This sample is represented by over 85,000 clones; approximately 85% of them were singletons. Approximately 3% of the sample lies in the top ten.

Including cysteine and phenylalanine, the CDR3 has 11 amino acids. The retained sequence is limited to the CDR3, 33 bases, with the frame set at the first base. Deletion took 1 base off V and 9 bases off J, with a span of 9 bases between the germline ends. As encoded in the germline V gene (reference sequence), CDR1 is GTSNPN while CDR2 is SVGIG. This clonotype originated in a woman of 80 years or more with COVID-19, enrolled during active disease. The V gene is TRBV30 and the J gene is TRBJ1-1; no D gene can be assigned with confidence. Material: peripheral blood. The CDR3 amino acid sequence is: CAWSGEEKAFF. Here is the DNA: TGTGCCTGGAGTGGGGAGGAAAAAGCTTTCTTT.